Listed below are T cell receptor beta chains from one sample, sequenced in a study of CD8+CD57+ T cells in acquired aplastic anemia. TCRdb analysed the reads with MiXCR anew, one entry per CDR3 protein. The sample shows around 150,000 distinct CDR3 sequences, roughly 48% of them seen only once. The sequenced material came from sorted CD4+, CD8+, or CD8+CD57+ T cells (not recorded which) from PBMCs. All receptors come from a human donor with aplastic anemia. Both conserved end residues are part of each CDR3.

V	CDR3
TRBV24-1	CATSDSGDSSYEQYF
TRBV10-3	CAISESGQGTYEQYF
TRBV7-9	CASSLVAGYEQYF
TRBV25-1	CASQETQYF
TRBV2	CASSAVPGPQETQYF
TRBV20-1	CSAGRTVNTGELFF
TRBV2	CASSVTQGNSPLHF
TRBV11-3	CASSPAGSGNTIYF
TRBV3-1	CASSHTMNTEAFF
TRBV10-3	CAIRFSGRAADEQFF
TRBV29-1	CSVEPRTGVLVYGHTF
TRBV19	CASSLQGAYEQYF
TRBV14	CARVSGRQPYEQYF
TRBV11-3	CASSPRTVQLDTQYF
TRBV7-2	CAISEGQGTAETQYF
TRBV29-1	CSVRTQYF
TRBV5-1	CASSLDPPSGSGETQYF
TRBV7-6	CASSLVRQGGYGYTF
TRBV20-1	CSAMDRGVIYTQYF
TRBV10-3	CAISERTQLGYEQYF
TRBV19	CASTVAGGAYNEQFF
TRBV7-9	CASSRQANQPQHF
TRBV5-4	CASSWGRLAGSSYNEQFF
TRBV7-8	CASSWSGRVNTEAFF
TRBV12-3/TRBV12-4	CASSSSHLSNQPQHF
TRBV24-1	CATSDTGSQETQYF
TRBV10-1	CASSRDRGCGANVLTF
TRBV11-2	CASSLVLAGLGEQFF
TRBV19	CASSTRGQLNTEAFF
TRBV3-1	CASSQVVNGQPQHF
TRBV10-3	CAISVGTF
TRBV11-2	CASSLLGGSGEQFF
TRBV20-1	CSAITGSGANVLTF
TRBV5-5	CASSDRTGGTDTQYF
TRBV12-3/TRBV12-4	CASSFQTPVTDTQYF
TRBV20-1	CSARTSGTSEQYF
TRBV19	CASIAENTGELFF